This T cell receptor (beta chain) originates from a study of radiotherapy plus CTLA-4 blockade in lung cancer. TCRdb's copy holds only in-frame clones and misses some; the assay was immunoSEQ multiplex PCR. The sample has about 98,000 clones; 82% are singletons. This specimen consisted of peripheral blood, obtained from a patient treated with radiotherapy plus ipilimumab. The TCR was taken from a human donor with non-small cell lung cancer who had a partial response to radiotherapy plus ipilimumab.

CDR3 protein: CASSLRRGGGTEAFF. In DNA, the CDR3 is TGTGCCAGCAGCCTAAGAAGGGGCGGGGGCACTGAAGCTTTCTTT. V is TRBV14 and J is TRBJ1-1, with D perhaps TRBD1 (5 bases). The length of the CDR3 is 15 residues. The germline V gene has CDR1 SGHDN and CDR2 FVKESK. V shed 4 bases and J shed 4 bases, with 16 bases lying between them.